The 11 T cell receptor beta chains below were found in one sample sequenced in a study of blood T cell repertoires in COVID-19. Assay used: immunoSEQ multiplex PCR; TCRdb lists only in-frame clones, some missing. The sample has approximately 280,000 clones; around 89% are singletons. Specimen: peripheral blood. These TCRs come from a woman between 55 and 75 years old with acute or convalescent COVID-19.

This clone has just a few counts. The chain couples TRBV27 to TRBJ2-5; TRBD2 aligns across 13 bases. The CDR3 is 16 amino acids. Trimming at V came to 4 bases and at J to 5 bases, leaving 7 bases not matched to a gene. The germline V gene encodes CDR1 MNHEY and CDR2 SMNVEV (reference sequence). The CDR3, as DNA: TGTGCCAGCAGTTCTACTAGCGGGAGGGCCTGGGAGACCCAGTACTTC. It encodes CASSSTSGRAWETQYF.

This clone was recorded only once. The chain links TRBV7-6 to TRBJ1-5; D perhaps matches TRBD1 (5 bases). V was trimmed by 5 bases and J by 6 bases, leaving 17 bases between them. The CDR3 is 15 residues long. The V gene's germline CDR1 is SGHVS and CDR2 FNYEAQ. The CDR3 nucleotides are TGTGCCAGCAGCCCCGCAGGGTCCGCCAGTCAGCCCCAGCATTTT. Translation: CASSPAGSASQPQHF. The entire variable domain, with the rest obtained from reference TRBV7-6 and TRBJ1-5, is as follows: GAGVSQSPRYKVTKRGQDVALRCDPISGHVSLYWYRQALGQGPEFLTYFNYEAQQDKSGLPNDRFSAERPEGSISTLTIQRTEQRDSAMYRCASSPAGSASQPQHFGDGTRLSIL.

The rearrangement uses TRBV2 and TRBJ2-3, with D hard to call. Trimming took off 2 bases at V and 4 bases at J, with 4 bases between the two ends. Germline assignment: CDR1 SNHLY and CDR2 FYNNEI. The CDR3 covers 12 residues. The chain's CDR3 is CASSESSDTQYF. The DNA of the CDR3 is TGTGCCAGCAGTGAATCTTCAGATACGCAGTATTTT.

The chain has TRBV24-1 and TRBJ1-2; D ambiguous. The germline V gene encodes CDR1 KGHDR and CDR2 SFDVKD. Between the trimmed V and J ends, which lost 5 bases and 9 bases, there was a span of 12 bases. CDR3 length: 12 amino acids. CDR3 residues: CATSVGGLRYTF. The DNA of the CDR3 is TGTGCCACCAGTGTGGGAGGTCTCCGCTACACCTTC.

The V call is TRBV7-2, the J call TRBJ1-5; D uncertain. Germline CDR1 reads SGHTA; CDR2 reads FQGNSA. Trimming shortened V by 1 base and J by 7 bases, and 8 bases separated the two germline ends. The CDR3 length is 13 residues. The DNA of the CDR3 is TGTGCCAGCAGCTTAGTGAATCAGCAGCCCCAGCATTTT. This codes for CASSLVNQQPQHF.

V gene TRBV5-1 combines with J gene TRBJ2-2; 12 positions match TRBD2. Trimming removed 2 bases from V and 6 bases from J; junction bases left unmatched: 2. Germline V gene sequence: CDR1 SGHRS, CDR2 YFSETQ. The CDR3 has 15 residues. The CDR3: CASSFLAGGPGELFF. Written as DNA, the CDR3 is TGCGCCAGCAGCTTTCTAGCGGGGGGGCCCGGGGAGCTGTTTTTT.

Here the CDR3 reads CASSRGGPGVEQYF. In DNA, the CDR3 is TGTGCCAGCAGCCGAGGCGGGCCAGGGGTCGAGCAGTACTTC. The chain has TRBV7-6 and TRBJ2-7; D perhaps matches TRBD1 (6 bases). V shed 5 bases and J shed 6 bases, with 17 bases lying between them. CDR3 length: 14 residues. Per the germline V gene, CDR1 is SGHVS and CDR2 is FNYEAQ.

The V call is TRBV7-2, the J call TRBJ2-7, with 9 bases aligning to TRBD1. Trimming took 6 bases from V and 6 from J; bases not matched to a gene: 12. Germline V gene sequence: CDR1 SGHTA, CDR2 FQGNSA. The CDR3 runs 15 residues. The DNA of the CDR3 is TGTGCCAGCAGATCTCCCGGGACAGGGAGATCCGAGCAGTACTTC. It translates to CASRSPGTGRSEQYF. Full variable domain (remainder filled in from reference TRBV7-2 and TRBJ2-7): GAGVSQSPSNKVTEKGKDVELRCDPISGHTALYWYRQSLGQGLEFLIYFQGNSAPDKSGLPSDRFSAERTGGSVSTLTIQRTQQEDSAVYLCASRSPGTGRSEQYFGPGTRLTVT.

The chain joins TRBV18 to TRBJ2-2, with D tentatively TRBD2 (6 bases). The CDR3 contains 13 residues. Germline lookup yields CDR1 KGHSH and CDR2 LQKENI. Trimming pared 6 bases from V and 1 base from J, leaving 6 bases between. As DNA, the CDR3 is TGTGCCAGCTCGGGAGGGAACACCGGGGAGCTGTTTTTT. It is translated as CASSGGNTGELFF.

The rearrangement joins TRBV19 to TRBJ1-1, with D perhaps TRBD1 (5 bases). This CDR3 has 14 amino acids. Germline CDR1 and CDR2: LNHDA and SQIVND (reference sequence). V was trimmed by 7 bases and J by 1 base, leaving 13 bases between them. The CDR3, as DNA: TGTGCCAGTAACGATAGGGGTGGGAACACTGAAGCTTTCTTT. It is translated as CASNDRGGNTEAFF. Combining the CDR3 with reference TRBV19 and TRBJ1-1 gives the whole variable domain DGGITQSPKYLFRKEGQNVTLSCEQNLNHDAMYWYRQDPGQGLRLIYYSQIVNDFQKGDIAEGYSVSREKKESFPLTVTSAQKNPTAFYLCASNDRGGNTEAFFGQGTRLTVV.

This chain connects TRBV5-1 to TRBJ1-1; D remains unclear. V lost 5 bases and J 3 bases, leaving 14 bases between the germline ends. The CDR3 contains 14 residues. CDR1 SGHRS and CDR2 YFSETQ come from the germline V gene. As DNA, the CDR3 is TGCGCCAGCAGAAGAGGGATGATGGACACTGAAGCTTTCTTT. Its protein is CASRRGMMDTEAFF. Using reference TRBV5-1 and TRBJ1-1 for the parts outside the CDR3, the full variable domain is KAGVTQTPRYLIKTRGQQVTLSCSPISGHRSVSWYQQTPGQGLQFLFEYFSETQRNKGNFPGRFSGRQFSNSRSEMNVSTLELGDSALYLCASRRGMMDTEAFFGQGTRLTVV.